One and the same sample provided the 23 T cell receptor beta chains below, sequenced in a study of blood T cell repertoires in COVID-19. Data came from immunoSEQ multiplex PCR; TCRdb stores just in-frame clones and leaves some out. Of more than 100,000 clones in the sample, 84% were seen once. The sample taken for sequencing was peripheral blood. Receptor source: a human donor in a cohort sampled during active COVID-19.

The J gene is TRBJ2-2, the V gene TRBV5-4; D gene uncertain. The germline V and J ends were trimmed by 1 base and 1 base, with 2 bases remaining between them. This CDR3 has 13 residues. CDR1 is SGHNT, CDR2 YYREEE, per germline (reference sequence). The CDR3 sequence: CASSLLNTGELFF. The DNA of the CDR3 is TGTGCCAGCAGCTTGCTGAACACCGGGGAGCTGTTTTTT.

Only a few counts were recorded for this clone. The chain employs TRBV6-5 and TRBJ1-2; tentatively, D is TRBD1 (5 bases). Trimming removed 0 bases from V and 2 bases from J, with 10 bases in between. Per the germline V gene, CDR1 is MNHEY and CDR2 is SVGAGI. The CDR3 has 15 amino acids. The CDR3 DNA sequence: TGTGCCAGCAGTTACTCAGGGGCTTCCAACTATGGCTACACCTTC. Encoded protein: CASSYSGASNYGYTF.

This clone was seen once. The chain is built from TRBV6-5 and TRBJ1-2, with 10 bases lining up with TRBD1. This CDR3 has 14 residues. From germline, CDR1 is MNHEY and CDR2 SVGAGI. J gave up 2 bases and V 6 bases, and 3 bases lay outside the gene matches. The CDR3 region has the DNA TGTGCCAGCAGGGGACAGGGGACCAACTATGGCTACACCTTC. It encodes CASRGQGTNYGYTF.

V and J are TRBV19 and TRBJ1-4, with a weak D call TRBD1 (5 bases). Trimming cost V 7 bases and J 0 bases, with 12 bases left between them. Germline values: CDR1 LNHDA, CDR2 SQIVND (reference sequence). The CDR3 spans 15 residues. The CDR3 region is CASKRQQTTNEKLFF. The CDR3 nucleotides are TGTGCCAGTAAACGACAGCAAACAACTAATGAAAAACTGTTTTTT. The full variable domain, in which reference TRBV19 and TRBJ1-4 provide the parts outside the CDR3, is DGGITQSPKYLFRKEGQNVTLSCEQNLNHDAMYWYRQDPGQGLRLIYYSQIVNDFQKGDIAEGYSVSREKKESFPLTVTSAQKNPTAFYLCASKRQQTTNEKLFFGSGTQLSVL.

Only a few counts were recorded for this clone. This chain connects TRBV11-2 to TRBJ2-1; TRBD2 aligns across 8 bases. With V trimmed by 2 bases and J by 6 bases, 6 bases remained unmatched. The CDR3 is made up of 15 amino acids. From germline, CDR1 is SGHAT and CDR2 FQNNGV. The CDR3 bases are TGTGCCAGCAGCTTAAGTAGCGGGAAACCCAATGAGCAGTTCTTC. As protein: CASSLSSGKPNEQFF.

The chain employs TRBV20-1 and TRBJ1-1; a possible D gene is TRBD1 (6 bases). Germline V CDR1 and CDR2: DFQATT, SNEGSKA (reference sequence). V lost 3 bases and J lost 3, with 14 bases in between. This CDR3 is 14 amino acids long. CDR3 nucleotide sequence: TGCAGTGCTAGTAAATTCACAGGGCACACTGAAGCTTTCTTT. Translated: CSASKFTGHTEAFF.

The V gene is TRBV5-3, the J gene TRBJ2-1; unclear D gene. TRBV5-3 is an open reading frame, and its role is uncertain. The germline V and J ends were trimmed by 1 base and 14 bases, with 10 bases remaining between them. The CDR3 runs 11 residues. The CDR3 protein is CARSLYLIKFF. The CDR3 DNA reads as TGTGCCAGAAGCTTGTACTTGATTAAGTTCTTC.

The chain has TRBV11-3 and TRBJ1-2; D may be TRBD1 (6 bases). This CDR3 has 13 amino acids. The V end was cut by 5 bases, the J end by 8 bases, with 15 bases between. The germline V gene has CDR1 SGHNT and CDR2 YENEEA. The DNA of the CDR3 is TGTGCCAGCAGCACCCGGACAGTCCAGGGCTACACCTTC. Its protein is CASSTRTVQGYTF.

The CDR3, as DNA: TGTGCCAGCAGTGTAAGACTAGCGAGGAGGGAAGAGACCCAGTACTTC. It yields the protein CASSVRLARREETQYF. The chain employs TRBV2 and TRBJ2-5; TRBD2 matches 8 bases. V was pared by 4 bases and J by 3 bases, with 10 bases of the junction left unmatched. The germline gives CDR1 SNHLY, CDR2 FYNNEI. CDR3 length equals 16 residues.

This clone was picked up a small number of times. This sequence joins TRBV20-1 and TRBJ2-1, with no clear D. Germline loops: CDR1 DFQATT, CDR2 SNEGSKA (reference sequence). The CDR3 is 11 amino acids. V lost 6 bases and J 7 bases, leaving 10 bases between the germline ends. This chain's CDR3 is CSAPSGNEQFF. The CDR3 DNA reads TGCAGTGCGCCTTCCGGGAATGAGCAGTTCTTC.

The chain uses TRBV5-4 and TRBJ1-4; D is perhaps TRBD1 (6 bases). Germline V gene sequence: CDR1 SGHNT, CDR2 YYREEE (reference sequence). V lost 0 bases to trimming and J lost 7 bases, with 16 bases between them. This CDR3 has 16 residues. This chain's CDR3 is CASSLGGSGGSEKLFF. The CDR3 bases are TGTGCCAGCAGCTTGGGGGGGAGCGGGGGCTCTGAAAAACTGTTTTTT.

The chain links TRBV2 to TRBJ2-6, with no clear D. V was pared by 8 bases and J by 1 base, with 9 bases between. Per the germline V gene, CDR1 is SNHLY and CDR2 is FYNNEI. The CDR3 sequence is 14 residues long. CDR3 DNA: TGTGCCAGCGTGGGCCTTTCTGGGGCCAACGTCCTGACTTTC. Translating gives CASVGLSGANVLTF.

This chain links TRBV7-3 with TRBJ2-5, with 7 bases aligning to TRBD1. The V gene's germline CDR1 is SGHTA and CDR2 FQGTGA. The J segment lost 3 bases and the V segment lost 5 bases, leaving 3 bases of the junction unmatched. CDR3 length equals 13 residues. Written as DNA, the CDR3 is TGTGCCAGCAGCACAACAGGGGAAGAGACCCAGTACTTC. Protein product: CASSTTGEETQYF.

The chain has TRBV7-3 and TRBJ2-7; 15 bases are a match to TRBD2. Trimming at V came to 5 bases and at J to 1 base, leaving 9 bases not matched to a gene. The CDR3 has 18 residues. Germline V gives CDR1 SGHTA, CDR2 FQGTGA. CDR3 sequence: CASSHLGLAGGHSYEQYF. The DNA of the CDR3 is TGTGCCAGCAGCCATTTGGGACTAGCGGGGGGCCATTCCTACGAGCAGTACTTC.

This chain joins TRBV19 and TRBJ1-2; no reliable D call. The CDR3 sequence is 14 residues long. V shed 4 bases and J shed 7 bases, with 16 bases lying between them. Germline V CDR1 and CDR2: LNHDA, SQIVND (reference sequence). The CDR3 nucleotides are TGTGCCAGTAGTACGAGTTTACGGGAGTCTGGCTACACCTTC. Translated: CASSTSLRESGYTF.

There are a few counts of this clone. The chain recombines TRBV11-2 with TRBJ2-7; 9 bases fit TRBD2. Germline V CDR1 and CDR2: SGHAT, FQNNGV. The CDR3 contains 19 residues. Trimming removed 5 bases from V and 2 bases from J; junction bases left unmatched: 19. Written as DNA, the CDR3 is TGTGCCAGCAGCCGCGGCTCGCTAGCGGGGATAAGGGTGGCCTACGAGCAGTACTTC. The encoded protein is CASSRGSLAGIRVAYEQYF.

This sequence joins TRBV2 and TRBJ1-1; D is possibly TRBD1 (6 bases). There are 13 residues in the CDR3. V was shortened by 1 base and J by 8 bases, with 11 bases between the two germline ends. CDR1 SNHLY and CDR2 FYNNEI come from the germline V gene. CDR3: CASSEETDSEAFF. The DNA for the CDR3 is TGTGCCAGCAGTGAAGAAACGGACAGCGAAGCTTTCTTT.

The chain uses TRBV27 and TRBJ1-1; D is undetermined. CDR3 length equals 13 residues. V lost 8 bases to trimming and J lost 1 base, with 11 bases between them. CDR1 is MNHEY, CDR2 SMNVEV, per germline (reference sequence). The CDR3 is CASCLRGNTEAFF. CDR3 coding DNA: TGTGCCAGCTGCCTACGTGGGAACACTGAAGCTTTCTTT.

The table lists this clone with a count of one. The chain has TRBV5-1 and TRBJ2-3; TRBD2 aligns across 14 bases. Germline V CDR1 and CDR2: SGHRS, YFSETQ. The ends lost 3 bases at V and 3 bases at J; junction bases unmatched: 6. This CDR3 contains 17 residues. The CDR3 loop reads CASSSRLAGGRTDTQYF. CDR3 DNA: TGCGCCAGCAGCTCAAGACTAGCGGGGGGGCGAACAGATACGCAGTATTTT.

Only a few counts were recorded for this clone. This chain connects TRBV5-1 to TRBJ2-7; 12 nucleotides agree with TRBD2. The junction had 10 bases not matched to a gene; V was cut back by 4 bases and J by 8 bases. From germline, CDR1 is SGHRS and CDR2 YFSETQ. CDR3 length: 15 residues. CDR3 amino acids: CASSGTTSGGTKQYF. CDR3 DNA: TGCGCCAGCAGCGGAACGACTAGCGGGGGTACGAAGCAGTACTTC.

In this sample, this clone turned up a few times. The rearrangement links TRBV27 to TRBJ2-2, with TRBD1 as a possible D gene (5 bases). Germline V lookup: CDR1 MNHEY, CDR2 SMNVEV (reference sequence). The CDR3 is 15 amino acids. With 3 bases removed from V and 3 bases from J, the gap between germline ends came to 11 bases. CDR3 in amino acids: CASSLSGLDTGELFF. Written as DNA, the CDR3 is TGTGCCAGCAGTTTGTCAGGGTTAGACACCGGGGAGCTGTTTTTT.

The V gene is TRBV15, the J gene TRBJ1-5; TRBD1 might be the D (6 bases). The V end lost 1 base, the J end lost 1 base, and 8 bases lay between the germline ends. This CDR3 has 15 residues. Germline CDR1 and CDR2: LNHNV and YYDKDF (reference sequence). CDR3 protein: CATSRGQGSNQPQHF. CDR3 in DNA: TGTGCCACCAGCAGAGGTCAGGGGAGCAATCAGCCCCAGCATTTT.

V and J are TRBV18 and TRBJ1-5; D gene ambiguous. Trimming stripped 1 base from V and 2 bases from J, with 12 bases between. CDR1 is KGHSH and CDR2 is LQKENI in the germline V gene. This CDR3 comprises 16 residues. DNA for the CDR3: TGTGCCAGCTCACCACTTAGTCAGGTCCGCAATCAGCCCCAGCATTTT. It yields the protein CASSPLSQVRNQPQHF.